This record concerns one T cell receptor (beta chain) sequence. The CDR3 is made up of 14 amino acids. The germline V and J ends were trimmed by 2 bases and 7 bases, with 9 bases remaining between them. Looked up from germline, CDR1 is MNHEY and CDR2 is SMNVEV (reference sequence). This record comes from a study of blood T cell repertoires in COVID-19. This table comes from immunoSEQ multiplex PCR, and its TCRdb copy is limited to in-frame clones, with some not included. Of about 160,000 clones in the sample, 60% to 85% were seen once. V is TRBV27 and J is TRBJ1-6, with D perhaps TRBD1 (5 bases). Sequencing was performed on peripheral blood. This TCR was recovered from a woman aged 60 to 75 with COVID-19, enrolled during active disease. The CDR3, as DNA: TGTGCCAGCAGTTTACAGGGTCCCAATTCACCCCTCCACTTT. Amino acids: CASSLQGPNSPLHF.